This TCR beta chain was identified during a study of T cell changes during pregnancy in multiple sclerosis. Only in-frame clones appear in the TCRdb table, and some are missing; sequencing was by immunoSEQ multiplex PCR. The sample shows 40,000 to 55,000 clones, 85% to 95% of them seen only once. V dropped 5 bases and J dropped 5 bases, with 15 bases sitting between them. The CDR3 is made up of 14 amino acids. Germline CDR1 is MNHEY and CDR2 is SMNVEV (reference sequence). The sequence derives from a female donor with multiple sclerosis, enrolled in a pregnancy study. The V and J genes are TRBV27 and TRBJ1-2; maybe TRBD1 (6 bases). This material consisted of CD4+ T cells from peripheral blood mononuclear cells, taken in the third trimester of pregnancy. CDR3 bases: TGTGCCAGCAGTCCCCGACAGGCCACTTATGGCTACACCTTC. The encoded protein is CASSPRQATYGYTF.